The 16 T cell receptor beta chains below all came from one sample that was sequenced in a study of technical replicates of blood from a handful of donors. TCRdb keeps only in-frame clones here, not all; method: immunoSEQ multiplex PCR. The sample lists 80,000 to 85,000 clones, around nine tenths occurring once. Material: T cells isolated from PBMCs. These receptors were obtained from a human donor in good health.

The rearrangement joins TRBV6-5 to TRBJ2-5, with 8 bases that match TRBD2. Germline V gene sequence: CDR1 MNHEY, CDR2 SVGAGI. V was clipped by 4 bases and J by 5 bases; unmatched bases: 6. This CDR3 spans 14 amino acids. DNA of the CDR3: TGTGCCAGCAGTTTACAGCGGGAGCTCGAGACCCAGTACTTC. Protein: CASSLQRELETQYF.

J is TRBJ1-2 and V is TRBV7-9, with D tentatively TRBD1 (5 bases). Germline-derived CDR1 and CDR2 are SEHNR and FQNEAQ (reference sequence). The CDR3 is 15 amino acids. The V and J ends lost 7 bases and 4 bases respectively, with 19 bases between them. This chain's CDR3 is CASITQGALGYGYTF. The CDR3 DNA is TGTGCCAGCATCACCCAAGGGGCCCTGGGCTATGGCTACACCTTC.

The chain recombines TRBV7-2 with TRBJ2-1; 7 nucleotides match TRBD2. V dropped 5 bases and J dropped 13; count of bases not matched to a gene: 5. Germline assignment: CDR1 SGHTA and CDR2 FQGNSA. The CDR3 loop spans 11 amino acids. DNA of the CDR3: TGTGCCAGCAGCCGGGACTACCCTCAGTTCTTC. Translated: CASSRDYPQFF. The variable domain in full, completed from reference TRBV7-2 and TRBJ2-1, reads GAGVSQSPSNKVTEKGKDVELRCDPISGHTALYWYRQSLGQGLEFLIYFQGNSAPDKSGLPSDRFSAERTGGSVSTLTIQRTQQEDSAVYLCASSRDYPQFFGPGTRLTVL.

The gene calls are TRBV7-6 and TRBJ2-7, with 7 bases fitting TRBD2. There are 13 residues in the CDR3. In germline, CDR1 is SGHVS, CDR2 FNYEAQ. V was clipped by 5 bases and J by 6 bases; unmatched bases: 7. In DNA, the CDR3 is TGTGCCAGCAGCCTAGGGACTACTAGCGAGCAGTACTTC. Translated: CASSLGTTSEQYF.

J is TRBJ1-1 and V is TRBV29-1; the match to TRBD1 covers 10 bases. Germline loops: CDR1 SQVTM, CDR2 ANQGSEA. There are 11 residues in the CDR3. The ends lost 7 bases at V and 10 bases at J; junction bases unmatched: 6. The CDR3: CSGDRGRVAFF. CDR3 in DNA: TGCAGCGGCGACAGGGGGCGAGTAGCTTTCTTT.

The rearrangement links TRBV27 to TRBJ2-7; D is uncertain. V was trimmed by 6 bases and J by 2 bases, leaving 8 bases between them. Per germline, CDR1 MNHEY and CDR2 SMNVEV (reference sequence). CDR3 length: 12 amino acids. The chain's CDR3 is CASSPSPYEQYF. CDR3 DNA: TGTGCCAGCAGCCCCTCTCCCTACGAGCAGTACTTC.

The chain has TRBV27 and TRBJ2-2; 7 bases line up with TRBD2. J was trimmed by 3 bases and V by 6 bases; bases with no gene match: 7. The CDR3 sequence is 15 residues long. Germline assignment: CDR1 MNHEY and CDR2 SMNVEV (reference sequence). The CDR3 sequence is CASRVPSGHTGELFF. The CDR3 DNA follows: TGTGCCAGCAGAGTCCCTAGCGGTCACACCGGGGAGCTGTTTTTT.

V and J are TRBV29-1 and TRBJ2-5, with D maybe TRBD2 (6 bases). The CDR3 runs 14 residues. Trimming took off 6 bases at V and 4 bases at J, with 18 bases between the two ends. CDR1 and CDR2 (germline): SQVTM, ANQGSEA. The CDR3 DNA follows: TGCAGCGTCGAGGAGGGACTGAAGATAGAGACCCAGTACTTC. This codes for CSVEEGLKIETQYF.

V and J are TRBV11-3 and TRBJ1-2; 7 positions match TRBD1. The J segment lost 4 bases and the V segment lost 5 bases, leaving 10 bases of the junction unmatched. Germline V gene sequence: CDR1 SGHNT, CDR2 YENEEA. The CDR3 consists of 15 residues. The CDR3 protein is CASSPAPDRVYGYTF. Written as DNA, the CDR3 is TGTGCCAGCAGCCCCGCCCCCGACAGGGTCTATGGCTACACCTTC.

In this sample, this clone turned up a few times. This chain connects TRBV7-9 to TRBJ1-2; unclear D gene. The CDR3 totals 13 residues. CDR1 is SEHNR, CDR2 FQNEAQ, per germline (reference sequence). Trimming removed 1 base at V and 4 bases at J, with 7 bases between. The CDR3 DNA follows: TGTGCCAGCAGCTTAGGGGGAGGCTATGGCTACACCTTC. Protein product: CASSLGGGYGYTF.

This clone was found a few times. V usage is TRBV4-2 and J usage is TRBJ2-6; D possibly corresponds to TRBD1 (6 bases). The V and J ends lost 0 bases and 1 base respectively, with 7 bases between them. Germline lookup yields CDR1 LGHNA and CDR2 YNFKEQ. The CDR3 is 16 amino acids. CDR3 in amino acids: CASSQDTGSGANVLTF. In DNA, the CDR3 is TGTGCCAGCAGCCAAGACACAGGGTCTGGGGCCAACGTCCTGACTTTC.

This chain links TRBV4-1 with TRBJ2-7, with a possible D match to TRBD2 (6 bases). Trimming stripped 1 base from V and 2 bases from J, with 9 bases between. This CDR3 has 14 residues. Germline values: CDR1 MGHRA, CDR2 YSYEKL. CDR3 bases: TGCGCCAGCAGCCAAGTTTCGGGAGCCTACGAGCAGTACTTC. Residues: CASSQVSGAYEQYF.

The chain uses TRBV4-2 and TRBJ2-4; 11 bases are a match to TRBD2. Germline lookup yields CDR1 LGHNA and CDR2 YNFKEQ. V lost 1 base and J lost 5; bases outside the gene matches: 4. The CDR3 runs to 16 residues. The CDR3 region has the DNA TGTGCCAGCAGCCAAGTTGGACTAGCGGGTGAAAACATTCAGTACTTC. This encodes CASSQVGLAGENIQYF.

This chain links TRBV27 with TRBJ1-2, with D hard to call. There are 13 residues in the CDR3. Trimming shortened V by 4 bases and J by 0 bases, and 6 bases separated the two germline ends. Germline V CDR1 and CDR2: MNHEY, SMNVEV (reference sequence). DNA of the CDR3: TGTGCCAGCAGTTGGGCCCCTAACTATGGCTACACCTTC. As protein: CASSWAPNYGYTF.

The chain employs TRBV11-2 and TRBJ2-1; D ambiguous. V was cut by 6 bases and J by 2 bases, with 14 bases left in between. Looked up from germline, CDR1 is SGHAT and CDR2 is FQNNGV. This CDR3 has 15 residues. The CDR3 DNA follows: TGTGCCAGCAGTTCCCAGGCTTCACCCTACAATGAGCAGTTCTTC. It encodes CASSSQASPYNEQFF.

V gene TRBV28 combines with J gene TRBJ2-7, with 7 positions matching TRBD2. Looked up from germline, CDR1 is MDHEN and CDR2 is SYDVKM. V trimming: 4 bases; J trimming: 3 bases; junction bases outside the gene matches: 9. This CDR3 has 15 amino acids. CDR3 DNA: TGTGCCAGCAGTTGGGGAGGGGCGGGAGACTACGAGCAGTACTTC. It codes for CASSWGGAGDYEQYF.